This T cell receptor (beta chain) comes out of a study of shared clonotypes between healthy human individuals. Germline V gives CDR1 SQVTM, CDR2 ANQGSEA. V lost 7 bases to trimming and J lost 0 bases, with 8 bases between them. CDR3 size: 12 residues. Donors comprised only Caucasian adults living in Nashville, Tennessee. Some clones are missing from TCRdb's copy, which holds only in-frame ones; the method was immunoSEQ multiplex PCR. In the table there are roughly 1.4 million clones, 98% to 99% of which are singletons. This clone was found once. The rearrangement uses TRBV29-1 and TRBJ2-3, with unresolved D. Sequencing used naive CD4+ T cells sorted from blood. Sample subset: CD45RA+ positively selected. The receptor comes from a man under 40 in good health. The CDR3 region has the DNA TGCAGCGCTGACTCTAGCACAGATACGCAGTATTTT. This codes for CSADSSTDTQYF.